This T cell receptor (beta chain) is from a study of beta chain features in type 1 diabetes. The wider study: Age and gender were similar between patients and healthy donors, as were cell yields. Examination spanned approximately 110 million sorted cells from all samples.

This clone appeared a few times. The CDR3 is 14 residues long. From germline, CDR1 is KGHSH and CDR2 LQKENI. The J segment lost 3 bases and the V segment lost 1 base, leaving 2 bases of the junction unmatched. Investigators reverse transcribed all isolated RNA, so they sequenced expressed TCRB transcripts. Method: immunoSEQ multiplex PCR; TCRdb's copy keeps in-frame clones and lacks some. The sample comprises 310,000 or so clones, 9.5% to 11% of which are singletons, and about 0.015% rests with the top ten. The receptor comes from a woman under 40 in good health. Sequencing was done on a sample of naive CD4+ T cells from blood. This sequence joins TRBV18 and TRBJ2-5; 7 positions agree with TRBD1. The CDR3 nucleotides are TGTGCCAGCTCACCACAGGGGGCAGAAGAGACCCAGTACTTC. It encodes CASSPQGAEETQYF.